These 20 T cell receptor beta chains came from one sample sequenced in a study of blood T cell repertoires in COVID-19 (dated by TCRdb to about 2020). The library was built by means of the immunoSEQ multiplex PCR assay. TCRdb mirrors the immuneACCESS table, restricted to in-frame sequences. Some clones are absent from its copies; in checked studies, under half trace to an unresolved V gene, and the reason for the others is unknown. The sample yields roughly 200,000 clones; roughly 80% were counted once. Around 6% of the sample is in the top ten clones. Sequencing used peripheral blood. These receptors originate from a middle-aged woman with COVID-19, enrolled during active disease.

This clone was counted at least ten times. V gene TRBV5-1 combines with J gene TRBJ2-1, with 8 bases lining up with TRBD2. Trimming removed 3 bases from V and 4 bases from J; junction bases left unmatched: 9. Germline V lookup: CDR1 SGHRS, CDR2 YFSETQ. CDR3 length equals 16 residues. In nucleotides, the CDR3 is TGCGCCAGCAGCTCCAGCCCTAGCGGGCATTACAATGAGCAGTTCTTC. This codes for CASSSSPSGHYNEQFF.

The chain employs TRBV6-5 and TRBJ2-5; D remains unclear. From germline, CDR1 is MNHEY and CDR2 SVGAGI. CDR3 length: 13 amino acids. V shed 6 bases and J shed 1 base, with 9 bases lying between them. The CDR3 region has the DNA TGTGCCAGCAGAACCGGGTTCCAAGAGACCCAGTACTTC. This encodes CASRTGFQETQYF.

The J gene is TRBJ2-1, the V gene TRBV9; D perhaps matches TRBD2 (6 bases). Germline V gene data show CDR1 as SGDLS and CDR2 as YYNGEE. Trimming stripped 0 bases from V and 0 bases from J, with 19 bases between. CDR3 length: 19 residues. The CDR3: CASSVDGRLPASSYNEQFF. The CDR3 coding sequence is TGTGCCAGCAGCGTAGACGGGAGACTACCGGCCAGCTCCTACAATGAGCAGTTCTTC. Together with reference TRBV9 and TRBJ2-1, the CDR3 gives the full variable domain: DSGVTQTPKHLITATGQRVTLRCSPRSGDLSVYWYQQSLDQGLQFLIQYYNGEERAKGNILERFSAQQFPDLHSELNLSSLELGDSALYFCASSVDGRLPASSYNEQFFGPGTRLTVL.

The rearrangement joins TRBV9 to TRBJ2-2; TRBD1 agrees at 9 bases. The CDR3 runs 14 residues. Looked up from germline, CDR1 is SGDLS and CDR2 is YYNGEE. V was clipped by 8 bases and J by 6 bases; unmatched bases: 8. The CDR3 DNA sequence: TGTGCCAGTGGCGGGACAGGGAAACCCGGGGAGCTGTTTTTT. Protein product: CASGGTGKPGELFF.

This rearrangement joins TRBV5-1 to TRBJ2-3; perhaps TRBD2 as D (5 bases). Germline CDR1 and CDR2: SGHRS and YFSETQ. Between the trimmed V and J ends, which lost 7 bases and 4 bases, there was a span of 10 bases. There are 12 residues in the CDR3. Written as DNA, the CDR3 is TGCGCCAGCCATAGCGAGTCAGATACGCAGTATTTT. It codes for CASHSESDTQYF.

V gene TRBV7-2 combines with J gene TRBJ1-4, with D maybe TRBD1 (6 bases). Germline V gene sequence: CDR1 SGHTA, CDR2 FQGNSA. The CDR3 runs 15 residues. Deletions cut 5 bases from V and 0 bases from J, with 10 bases between. The CDR3 spells CASSGTGTTNEKLFF. CDR3 sequence (DNA): TGTGCCAGCAGCGGCACAGGGACAACTAATGAAAAACTGTTTTTT.

The CDR3 loop is CASGLVQRGRIGELFF. The CDR3 DNA follows: TGTGCTAGTGGTTTGGTACAGAGGGGGCGGATCGGGGAGCTGTTTTTT. The chain is built from TRBV12-5 and TRBJ2-2; the match to TRBD1 covers 7 bases. The CDR3 runs to 16 residues. CDR1 and CDR2 (germline): LGHNT, FRNRAP. V lost 0 bases, J lost 7 bases, and 8 bases stayed unmatched. The full variable domain, rest sourced from reference TRBV12-5 and TRBJ2-2, is DARVTQTPRHKVTEMGQEVTMRCQPILGHNTVFWYRQTMMQGLELLAYFRNRAPLDDSGMPKDRFSAEMPDATLATLKIQPSEPRDSAVYFCASGLVQRGRIGELFFGEGSRLTVL.

This clone occurred a few times. V and J are TRBV28 and TRBJ1-2; D gene uncertain. Germline V lookup: CDR1 MDHEN, CDR2 SYDVKM. The CDR3 runs 12 residues. The V and J ends lost 5 bases and 5 bases respectively, with 9 bases between them. DNA of the CDR3: TGTGCCAGCAGTACGACTGATTATGGCTACACCTTC. This gives the protein CASSTTDYGYTF.

This clone was observed a few times. The chain employs TRBV2 and TRBJ2-7; the match to TRBD2 covers 8 bases. Germline-derived CDR1 and CDR2 are SNHLY and FYNNEI. This CDR3 is 16 amino acids long. Trimming cost V 3 bases and J 3 bases; bases outside gene matches: 10. CDR3 DNA: TGTGCCAGCAGTGACCCCGGGAATAGCGGGAACTACGAGCAGTACTTC. This translates into CASSDPGNSGNYEQYF.

The V gene is TRBV19, the J gene TRBJ1-1, with a tentative D call TRBD1 (5 bases). The V end was cut by 3 bases, the J end by 7 bases, with 18 bases between. CDR3 length: 15 residues. The germline V gene encodes CDR1 LNHDA and CDR2 SQIVND (reference sequence). CDR3 protein: CASSMRDGRDGEAFF. The CDR3 nucleotides read TGTGCCAGTAGTATGAGGGATGGGAGGGACGGTGAAGCTTTCTTT.

The genes are TRBV14 and TRBJ2-1, with TRBD2 matching 11 bases. The trim removed 3 bases at V and 9 bases at J, leaving 10 bases unmatched. Germline lookup yields CDR1 SGHDN and CDR2 FVKESK. This CDR3 spans 16 amino acids. This CDR3 is CASSHLIAGGSVEQFF. CDR3 bases: TGTGCCAGCAGCCACCTCATAGCGGGAGGGTCTGTTGAGCAGTTCTTC. Full variable domain (rest looked up from reference TRBV14 and TRBJ2-1): EAGVTQFPSHSVIEKGQTVTLRCDPISGHDNLYWYRRVMGKEIKFLLHFVKESKQDESGMPNNRFLAERTGGTYSTLKVQPAELEDSGVYFCASSHLIAGGSVEQFFGPGTRLTVL.

The genes are TRBV5-1 and TRBJ1-1; D uncertain. The CDR3 runs 13 residues. Trimming removed 3 bases at V and 1 base at J, with 7 bases between. Germline loops: CDR1 SGHRS, CDR2 YFSETQ. The CDR3 region has the DNA TGCGCCAGCAGCTCCACAGAGAACACTGAAGCTTTCTTT. Translated, it gives CASSSTENTEAFF.

This chain links TRBV7-9 with TRBJ2-3; no definite D call. The CDR3 contains 16 residues. Trimming removed 9 bases at V and 0 bases at J, with 19 bases between. The germline V gene encodes CDR1 SEHNR and CDR2 FQNEAQ (reference sequence). The CDR3, as DNA: TGTGCCAGTTTTTCGTCCTTATCCTATAGCACAGATACGCAGTATTTT. Protein product: CASFSSLSYSTDTQYF.

The chain employs TRBV5-4 and TRBJ2-2; TRBD1 matches at 9 bases. V shed 7 bases and J 4 bases; nucleotides not matched to a gene: 14. The CDR3 is 17 residues long. Germline V gene sequence: CDR1 SGHNT, CDR2 YYREEE (reference sequence). The CDR3 sequence is CASASGTGKLGTGELFF. The CDR3 nucleotides are TGTGCCAGCGCTTCCGGGACAGGGAAACTAGGCACCGGGGAGCTGTTTTTT.

The table lists this clone with a count of one. V is TRBV18 and J is TRBJ1-3; D may be TRBD1 (5 bases). V shed 5 bases and J shed 0 bases, with 20 bases lying between them. This CDR3 has 18 amino acids. The germline V gene has CDR1 KGHSH and CDR2 LQKENI. Written as DNA, the CDR3 is TGTGCCAGCTCAAGACTCAGGGCTGGGCAGAGCTCTGGAAACACCATATATTTT. Residues: CASSRLRAGQSSGNTIYF.

J is TRBJ2-7 and V is TRBV12-3 or TRBV12-4; TRBD1 agrees at 10 bases. The CDR3 is 11 amino acids. The V segment lost 5 bases and the J segment 9 bases; nucleotides outside the gene matches: 1. The CDR3 loop reads CASSRTGGQYF. CDR3 coding DNA: TGTGCCAGCAGTCGGACAGGGGGGCAGTACTTC.

V gene TRBV3-1 (or the pseudogene TRBV3-2) combines with J gene TRBJ1-6; TRBD1 agrees at 9 bases. The CDR3 length is 14 residues. The ends lost 10 bases at V and 7 bases at J; junction bases unmatched: 8. Per the germline V gene, CDR1 is LGHDT and CDR2 is YNNKEL (reference sequence). This CDR3 is CATKEGQGNSPLHF. CDR3 bases: TGTGCCACTAAAGAGGGACAGGGAAATTCACCCCTCCACTTT.

The genes are TRBV27 and TRBJ2-1; D remains unclear. The V gene lost 2 bases and the J gene lost 3 bases, with 5 bases spanning the gap. Germline assignment: CDR1 MNHEY and CDR2 SMNVEV (reference sequence). CDR3 size: 13 residues. For the CDR3, the DNA is TGTGCCAGCAGTTTACCAAACTACAATGAGCAGTTCTTC. It encodes CASSLPNYNEQFF.

J is TRBJ1-2 and V is TRBV10-2; D is perhaps TRBD1 (6 bases). The CDR3 has 12 residues. Germline CDR1 and CDR2: WSHSY and SAAADI. V lost 7 bases to trimming and J lost 6 bases, with 12 bases between them. The CDR3 sequence is CASTSRGDGYTF. The CDR3 nucleotides are TGCGCCAGCACTTCCAGGGGCGATGGCTACACCTTC.

The chain combines TRBV5-1 with TRBJ1-5; 8 nucleotides agree with TRBD1. J was trimmed by 1 base and V by 0 bases; bases with no gene match: 0. The CDR3 spans 15 residues. The V gene's germline CDR1 is SGHRS and CDR2 YFSETQ. CDR3 DNA sequence: TGCGCCAGCAGCTTGGACAGGGGGAGCAATCAGCCCCAGCATTTT. Translation: CASSLDRGSNQPQHF.